This TCR beta chain was observed in a study of blood T cell repertoires in COVID-19. Study-wide context: Sites in the United States, Italy and Spain provided acute and convalescent COVID-19 samples. From T cells, B-cell-depleted T cells, or PBMCs came the material, which was cDNA or gDNA.

As handled by the study authors: The authors estimated nucleated cell counts from reference gene primer amplification. The data were produced by immunoSEQ multiplex PCR, yet TCRdb's version contains in-frame clones alone and is incomplete. The V and J calls and clone size come from that table; D and trimming were worked out from the DNA. The repertoire consists of 95,000 to 150,000 clones, with 82% occurring once and the leading ten covering approximately 4.5%. This clone was found a few times. The trim removed 4 bases at V and 3 bases at J, leaving 2 bases unmatched. Germline loops: CDR1 MNHEY, CDR2 SVGEGT. This CDR3 has 16 residues.

Material: peripheral blood. This chain joins TRBV6-2 or TRBV6-3 and TRBJ2-2; 13 bases map to TRBD2. This receptor was taken from a woman in her seventies with acute or convalescent COVID-19. The CDR3 nucleotides read TGTGCCAGCAGTTTACTAGCGGGGGGGCACACCGGGGAGCTGTTTTTT. Translated, it gives CASSLLAGGHTGELFF.